Presented here are 22 T cell receptor beta chains from one specimen sequenced in a study of CD8 T cells in Susac syndrome. The authors reverse transcribed roughly 0.5 to 1 ug RNA with random hexamers. One entry per CDR3 protein, called by TCRdb with MiXCR from the immunoSEQ multiplex PCR reads. The profile shows about 140,000 distinct CDR3 sequences, 95% of them singletons. What was sequenced was CD4+ T cells from PBMCs. These receptors were taken from a human donor with Susac syndrome.

J is TRBJ2-3 and V is TRBV7-2; D remains ambiguous. V was trimmed by 5 bases and J by 5 bases, leaving 14 bases between them. The CDR3 sequence is 14 residues long. Per germline, CDR1 SGHTA and CDR2 FQGNSA. The CDR3 spells CASSQPGRGDTQYF. CDR3 sequence (DNA): TGTGCCAGCAGCCAACCTGGGCGTGGAGATACGCAGTATTTT.

V gene TRBV25-1 combines with J gene TRBJ2-7, with 9 positions matching TRBD1. With V trimmed by 4 bases and J by 7 bases, 8 bases remained unmatched. The V gene's germline CDR1 is MGHDK and CDR2 SYGVNS. The CDR3 loop spans 14 amino acids. CDR3 coding DNA: TGTGCCAGCAGTGTACGGACAGGGGCAGGTGAGCAGTACTTC. Translated, it gives CASSVRTGAGEQYF.

This chain uses TRBV29-1 with TRBJ1-2; D gene ambiguous. Germline loops: CDR1 SQVTM, CDR2 ANQGSEA. The V gene lost 0 bases and the J gene lost 5 bases, with 10 bases spanning the gap. This CDR3 is built from 13 residues. CDR3 sequence reads: CSVEDPPLYGYTF. For the CDR3, the DNA is TGCAGCGTTGAAGATCCCCCACTGTATGGCTACACCTTC.

The V call is TRBV4-1, the J call TRBJ2-4, with 10 bases identical to TRBD2. J lost 0 bases, V lost 2 bases, and 4 bases had no gene match. Germline CDR1 and CDR2: MGHRA and YSYEKL. The CDR3 contains 17 residues. The CDR3 DNA sequence: TGCGCCAGCAGCCAATCCACTAGCGGGATAGCCAAAAACATTCAGTACTTC. Its protein product is CASSQSTSGIAKNIQYF.

The chain is built from TRBV4-2 and TRBJ2-7; 8 nucleotides line up with TRBD1. Germline values: CDR1 LGHNA, CDR2 YNFKEQ. J gave up 5 bases and V 4 bases, and 7 bases lay outside the gene matches. The CDR3 runs 14 residues. CDR3 amino acids: CASSLETGAHEQYF. The CDR3 region has the DNA TGTGCCAGCAGCCTTGAGACAGGGGCCCACGAGCAGTACTTC.

The V call is TRBV5-6, the J call TRBJ2-5, with a possible D match to TRBD1 (6 bases). CDR1 and CDR2 from the germline V gene are SGHDT and YYEEEE. This CDR3 is built from 14 residues. V was pared by 5 bases and J by 1 base, with 12 bases between. The CDR3 DNA follows: TGTGCCAGCAGTCCAAACAGGGTCCAAGAGACCCAGTACTTC. Protein sequence: CASSPNRVQETQYF.

The table lists this clonotype with a count of one. This chain connects TRBV5-1 to TRBJ2-1, with D perhaps given as TRBD1 or TRBD2 (5 bases each). Trimming removed 5 bases at V and 0 bases at J, with 12 bases between. The germline V gene has CDR1 SGHRS and CDR2 YFSETQ. This CDR3 region has 15 residues. This chain's CDR3 is CASSNPGPSYNEQFF. In nucleotides, the CDR3 is TGCGCCAGCAGTAATCCGGGGCCCTCCTACAATGAGCAGTTCTTC.

CDR3 amino acids: CASSSFYTGSTDTQYF. The CDR3 DNA reads TGTGCCAGCAGTTCCTTCTACACGGGTAGCACAGATACGCAGTATTTT. The J gene is TRBJ2-3, the V gene TRBV12-3 or TRBV12-4; no definite D call. This CDR3 has 16 residues. The V end lost 4 bases, the J end lost 0 bases, and 14 bases lay between the germline ends.

The chain combines TRBV25-1 with TRBJ1-3, with D hard to call. Germline loops: CDR1 MGHDK, CDR2 SYGVNS. V lost 4 bases, J lost 0 bases, and 13 bases lay in between. The CDR3 runs to 16 residues. The CDR3 protein is CASSVAPGNSGNTIYF. In DNA, the CDR3 is TGTGCCAGCAGTGTCGCCCCCGGGAACTCTGGAAACACCATATATTTT.

V and J are TRBV29-1 and TRBJ2-1; 7 nucleotides match TRBD2. The CDR3 spans 13 residues. With 2 bases clipped from V and 2 bases from J, the junction kept 0 bases outside the gene matches. CDR1 SQVTM and CDR2 ANQGSEA come from the germline V gene. CDR3 amino acids: CSVETSAYNEQFF. CDR3 bases: TGCAGCGTTGAAACTAGCGCCTACAATGAGCAGTTCTTC.

V gene TRBV28 combines with J gene TRBJ1-6; D unclear. V was cut by 7 bases and J by 6 bases, with 7 bases left in between. Looked up from germline, CDR1 is MDHEN and CDR2 is SYDVKM. The CDR3 spans 12 residues. CDR3 amino acids: CASTGSNSPLHF. The CDR3 nucleotides are TGTGCCAGCACGGGTAGTAATTCACCCCTCCACTTT.

The V and J genes are TRBV5-1 and TRBJ2-1; D uncertain. Germline CDR1 SGHRS, CDR2 YFSETQ. The V gene lost 1 base and the J gene lost 9 bases, with 14 bases spanning the gap. There are 14 residues in the CDR3. Here the CDR3 reads CASSLRSGTSEQFF. The CDR3 nucleotides are TGCGCCAGCAGCTTGCGTTCGGGCACCAGTGAGCAGTTCTTC.

The J gene is TRBJ2-2, the V gene TRBV2; the D gene is possibly TRBD2 (5 bases). CDR3 length: 13 residues. The germline V gene has CDR1 SNHLY and CDR2 FYNNEI. The V gene lost 4 bases and the J gene lost 6 bases, with 9 bases spanning the gap. CDR3: CASSAPGSGELFF. The CDR3 coding sequence is TGTGCCAGCAGTGCGCCGGGGTCCGGGGAGCTGTTTTTT.

V usage is TRBV4-1 and J usage is TRBJ1-2; the D gene is possibly TRBD1 (6 bases). The V end lost 1 base, the J end lost 6 bases, and 15 bases lay between the germline ends. Germline V gene data show CDR1 as MGHRA and CDR2 as YSYEKL. This CDR3 has 15 residues. CDR3 DNA sequence: TGCGCCAGCAGCCAAGTGACCGACAGGAACAATGGCTACACCTTC. Its translation is CASSQVTDRNNGYTF.

The chain uses TRBV19 and TRBJ2-4, with TRBD2 as a possible D gene (6 bases). Germline-derived CDR1 and CDR2 are LNHDA and SQIVND (reference sequence). The CDR3 is made up of 18 amino acids. Between the trimmed V and J ends, which lost 0 bases and 2 bases, there was a span of 17 bases. The CDR3 spells CASSIDNGGTSSKNIQYF. The CDR3 DNA sequence: TGTGCCAGTAGTATAGATAACGGCGGGACGAGTTCCAAAAACATTCAGTACTTC.

The CDR3 spells CASSHDGGGYTF. CDR3 sequence (DNA): TGTGCCAGCAGCCACGACGGGGGGGGCTACACCTTC. The chain joins TRBV11-1 to TRBJ1-2, with D possibly matching TRBD1 (5 bases). The ends were cut back, 5 bases at V and 8 bases at J, with 12 bases in the middle. The germline CDR1 and CDR2 sequences are SGHAT and FQDESV (reference sequence). The CDR3 length is 12 residues.

The chain links TRBV30 to TRBJ1-2; 11 bases map to TRBD1. The CDR3 contains 13 residues. Trimming cost V 2 bases and J 10 bases; bases outside gene matches: 6. Germline assignment: CDR1 GTSNPN and CDR2 SVGIG (reference sequence). The CDR3 region is CAWSKGQGVDYTF. CDR3 nucleotide sequence: TGTGCCTGGAGTAAGGGACAGGGGGTCGACTACACCTTC.

For this clonotype: Because the CDR3's place on the DNA is in doubt, the DNA is left out and the CDR3 is given as listed by TCRdb. The chain links TRBV7-5 to TRBJ2-2; the table's TRBD1 call for D was not verified on the DNA. TRBV7-5 is a listed pseudogene. Termini included, the CDR3 measures 15 amino acids. CDR3 amino acids: CISVPEAGQRVRLFF.

The chain uses TRBV24-1 and TRBJ2-1; D remains ambiguous. The V end was cut by 5 bases, the J end by 6 bases, with 10 bases between. The germline gives CDR1 KGHDR, CDR2 SFDVKD. CDR3 length: 13 residues. The CDR3 spells CATSGAGRNEQFF. The CDR3 DNA reads TGTGCCACCAGTGGGGCAGGCCGCAATGAGCAGTTCTTC.

V and J are TRBV30 and TRBJ2-2; D not resolved. V lost 5 bases and J 7 bases, leaving 8 bases between the germline ends. Germline V gene data show CDR1 as GTSNPN and CDR2 as SVGIG (reference sequence). This CDR3 has 11 residues. The CDR3 DNA reads TGTGCCTGGGGGAAAATCGGGGAGCTGTTTTTT. Its protein product is CAWGKIGELFF.

The chain has TRBV20-1 and TRBJ1-2; tentative D call: TRBD1 (6 bases). Between the trimmed V and J ends, which lost 0 bases and 1 base, there was a span of 12 bases. Germline-derived CDR1 and CDR2 are DFQATT and SNEGSKA (reference sequence). The CDR3 contains 15 residues. CDR3 sequence: CSARDARGHNYGYTF. CDR3 nucleotides: TGCAGTGCTAGAGACGCCAGGGGTCATAACTATGGCTACACCTTC.

This clonotype was found once. The chain uses TRBV20-1 and TRBJ1-2; TRBD1 aligns across 8 bases. CDR3 length equals 13 residues. Germline CDR1 reads DFQATT; CDR2 reads SNEGSKA (reference sequence). The V segment lost 0 bases and the J segment 8 bases; nucleotides outside the gene matches: 5. In nucleotides, the CDR3 is TGCAGTGCTAGAGATCTTACAGGGGGAGGCTACACCTTC. Translation gives CSARDLTGGGYTF.